The T cell receptor (beta chain) under discussion was sequenced for a study of T-cell reconstitution after alpha-beta-depleted transplantation in children. Overall study results and limits: Alpha-beta T cells present about two months after transplant were reported to originate from several hundred expanded graft clones. Among T cells one year after transplant, newly produced cells accounted for most counts and diversity.

V gave up 8 bases and J gave up 0 bases, with 17 bases separating them. This CDR3 spans 16 amino acids. Germline V CDR1 and CDR2: LNHNV, YYDKDF (reference sequence). A library of TCRbeta sequences, prepared with unique molecular identifiers, was generated. Each CDR3 protein gets one entry after TCRdb re-called the PCR reads with MiXCR. This sample has 800,000 to 1,000,000 distinct CDR3 sequences; about 29% occur once, and the top ten carry roughly 28%. The table lists this clonotype with a count of one. Its antigen is undetermined. The chain combines TRBV15 with TRBJ1-3; unclear D gene. The receptor's source is a boy younger than two who had a stem cell transplant for SCID, so the T cells may come from the graft donor. The sequencing used PBMCs, mostly from graft donor cells, collected 360 days after TCRalphabeta/CD19-depleted stem cell transplant. The CDR3 reads CATSTKPKTSGNTIYF. CDR3 DNA: TGTGCCACCTCCACCAAACCTAAAACCTCTGGAAACACCATATATTTT.